One and the same sample provided the 32 T cell receptor beta chains below, sequenced in a study of blood T cell repertoires in COVID-19. Some clones are missing from TCRdb's copy, which holds only in-frame ones; the method was immunoSEQ multiplex PCR. The sample comprises more than 140,000 clones, roughly 84% of which are singletons, and 7.2% rests with the top ten. The specimen sequenced was peripheral blood. The receptor source for this set is a woman aged 50 to 65 in a cohort sampled during active or convalescent COVID-19.

The chain combines TRBV6-5 with TRBJ1-4; D possibly corresponds to TRBD1 (5 bases). Per the germline V gene, CDR1 is MNHEY and CDR2 is SVGAGI. V dropped 4 bases and J dropped 4 bases, with 7 bases sitting between them. The CDR3 sequence is 13 residues long. The CDR3 here is CASSWTNNEKLFF. The CDR3 region has the DNA TGTGCCAGCAGTTGGACAAATAATGAAAAACTGTTTTTT.

V usage is TRBV5-4 and J usage is TRBJ2-5, with 9 bases identical to TRBD2. The CDR3 has 15 amino acids. Germline V gene sequence: CDR1 SGHNT, CDR2 YYREEE (reference sequence). After removal of 0 bases from V and 4 bases from J, the junction contained 4 bases not matched to a gene. CDR3 nucleotide sequence: TGTGCCAGCAGCTTGGATGGCGGGGGGGCAGAGACCCAGTACTTC. Its translation: CASSLDGGGAETQYF.

J is TRBJ1-1 and V is TRBV19, with a tentative D call TRBD1 (6 bases). Germline V gene lookup returns CDR1 LNHDA and CDR2 SQIVND (reference sequence). CDR3 length equals 15 residues. V lost 6 bases, J lost 1 base, and 15 bases lay in between. CDR3 in amino acids: CASRLYRQANTEAFF. The CDR3 DNA sequence: TGTGCCAGTAGACTCTACCGACAGGCGAACACTGAAGCTTTCTTT.

The chain combines TRBV7-8 with TRBJ2-3, with D possibly being TRBD2 (6 bases). Trimming shortened V by 5 bases and J by 6 bases, and 15 bases separated the two germline ends. Germline CDR1 and CDR2: SGHVS and FQNEAQ. There are 14 residues in the CDR3. CDR3 sequence reads: CASSPVRGTDTQYF. CDR3 DNA sequence: TGTGCCAGCAGCCCTGTACGGGGGACCGATACGCAGTATTTT. The variable domain in full, with the rest retrieved from reference TRBV7-8 and TRBJ2-3, is GAGVSQSPRYKVAKRGQDVALRCDPISGHVSLFWYQQALGQGPEFLTYFQNEAQLDKSGLPSDRFFAERPEGSVSTLKIQRTQQEDSAVYLCASSPVRGTDTQYFGPGTRLTVL.

V usage is TRBV20-1 and J usage is TRBJ1-4; D is possibly TRBD1 (6 bases). Trimming stripped 3 bases from V and 8 bases from J, with 19 bases between. CDR1 and CDR2 (germline): DFQATT, SNEGSKA (reference sequence). The length of the CDR3 is 15 residues. The CDR3 region is CSASPPQGRGEKLFF. The DNA for the CDR3 is TGCAGTGCTAGTCCGCCTCAGGGGAGAGGAGAAAAACTGTTTTTT.

V is TRBV12-3 or TRBV12-4 and J is TRBJ2-7, with a tentative D call TRBD2 (6 bases). This CDR3 is built from 13 residues. Trimming left V 3 bases short and J 4 bases short, with 10 bases between. The CDR3 is CASSLIGGYEQYF. CDR3 sequence (DNA): TGTGCCAGCAGTTTGATTGGGGGGTACGAGCAGTACTTC.

The chain employs TRBV30 and TRBJ2-3; 7 nucleotides match TRBD2. Germline CDR1 is GTSNPN and CDR2 is SVGIG (reference sequence). The CDR3 spans 13 residues. The V and J ends lost 3 bases and 7 bases, in that order; junction bases with no gene match: 7. The CDR3 here is CAWSTHGGNTQYF. The CDR3 nucleotides are TGTGCCTGGAGCACCCACGGGGGGAATACGCAGTATTTT.

The rearrangement uses TRBV21-1 and TRBJ1-1; the D call of TRBD1 is as the table states it, not checked on the DNA. TRBV21-1 is an annotated pseudogene. The CDR3 totals 14 residues. CDR3 region: CASSKVRENTEAFF. CDR3 sequence (DNA): TGTGCCAGCAGCAAAGTCAGGGAGAACACTGAAGCTTTCTTT.

This clone appeared once. The J gene is TRBJ1-2, the V gene TRBV19; no clear D gene. The V gene lost 8 bases and the J gene lost 0 bases, with 7 bases spanning the gap. The germline V gene encodes CDR1 LNHDA and CDR2 SQIVND (reference sequence). This CDR3 is 12 amino acids long. In DNA, the CDR3 is TGTGCCAGTTATACGGCTAACTATGGCTACACCTTC. Its protein product is CASYTANYGYTF.

The CDR3 here is CASVKETQETQYF. The CDR3 DNA is TGTGCCAGCGTCAAAGAGACACAAGAGACCCAGTACTTC. The chain employs TRBV2 and TRBJ2-5; no clear D. The CDR3 has 13 amino acids. The germline gives CDR1 SNHLY, CDR2 FYNNEI. Between the trimmed V and J ends, which lost 8 bases and 2 bases, there was a span of 12 bases.

This clone came up a few times. The CDR3 here is CASSLEGGYNEQFF. The CDR3 nucleotides are TGTGCCAGCAGTTTGGAGGGGGGGTACAATGAGCAGTTCTTC. V usage is TRBV6-2 or TRBV6-3 and J usage is TRBJ2-1; perhaps TRBD2 as D (7 bases). The V gene's germline CDR1 is MNHEY and CDR2 SVGEGT. This CDR3 has 14 residues. V was trimmed by 4 bases and J by 4 bases, leaving 11 bases between them.

The gene calls are TRBV7-9 and TRBJ1-2; 7 positions agree with TRBD1. The CDR3 sequence is 13 residues long. Trimming at V came to 5 bases and at J to 6 bases, leaving 6 bases not matched to a gene. CDR1 is SEHNR, CDR2 FQNEAQ, per germline (reference sequence). As DNA, the CDR3 is TGTGCCAGCAGCCCCCAGGGGGTGGATGGCTACACCTTC. Translated: CASSPQGVDGYTF.

The chain couples TRBV7-2 to TRBJ1-1; 7 bases align to TRBD1. CDR1 and CDR2 from the germline V gene are SGHTA and FQGNSA. The ends lost 1 base at V and 4 bases at J; junction bases unmatched: 15. This CDR3 has 18 residues. CDR3 sequence: CASSLGYRGGSQGTEAFF. In nucleotides, the CDR3 is TGTGCCAGCAGCTTAGGATACAGGGGAGGATCCCAGGGCACTGAAGCTTTCTTT.

There are a few counts of this clone. CDR3 nucleotide sequence: TGTGCCAGCAGTTTGACGGGTAAGAAGCCCCAGCATTTT. The encoded protein is CASSLTGKKPQHF. The rearrangement links TRBV12-3 or TRBV12-4 to TRBJ1-5; D gene unclear. Trimming took off 3 bases at V and 8 bases at J, with 11 bases between the two ends. The CDR3 covers 13 residues.

The chain has TRBV29-1 and TRBJ2-4, with TRBD1 matching over 7 bases. There are 12 residues in the CDR3. V gave up 8 bases and J gave up 6 bases; unmatched junction bases: 7. Germline V gene data show CDR1 as SQVTM and CDR2 as ANQGSEA. The CDR3, as DNA: TGCAGCACTGCGACAGGGACAAACATTCAGTACTTC. Its protein product is CSTATGTNIQYF. Looking up the rest from reference TRBV29-1 and TRBJ2-4 gives the full variable domain: SAVISQKPSRDICQRGTSLTIQCQVDSQVTMMFWYRQQPGQSLTLIATANQGSEATYESGFVIDKFPISRPNLTFSTLTVSNMSPEDSSIYLCSTATGTNIQYFGAGTRLSVL.

The CDR3 spells CATSDWGGTNTGELFF. Here the CDR3 DNA reads TGTGCCACCAGTGATTGGGGCGGGACGAACACCGGGGAGCTGTTTTTT. This chain joins TRBV24-1 and TRBJ2-2; TRBD2 might be the D (6 bases). The ends were cut back, 2 bases at V and 0 bases at J, with 9 bases in the middle. CDR1 is KGHDR and CDR2 is SFDVKD in the germline V gene. The CDR3 length is 16 residues.

The genes are TRBV7-3 and TRBJ1-1, with no clear D. Germline V gene lookup returns CDR1 SGHTA and CDR2 FQGTGA. The ends were cut back, 3 bases at V and 7 bases at J, with 18 bases in the middle. The CDR3 consists of 15 residues. The DNA of the CDR3 is TGTGCCAGCAGCTTGCGGCCATCCTCGGCCGGTGAAGCTTTCTTT. Protein: CASSLRPSSAGEAFF.

V is TRBV25-1 and J is TRBJ1-1; 8 nucleotides align to TRBD1. The trim removed 4 bases at V and 11 bases at J, leaving 6 bases unmatched. CDR1 is MGHDK, CDR2 SYGVNS, per germline. The CDR3 spans 12 residues. CDR3 nucleotides: TGTGCCAGCAGTGGGGACAGGTCCATGGCTTTCTTT. Its translation: CASSGDRSMAFF.

V and J are TRBV6-5 and TRBJ1-1; D not certain. Between the trimmed V and J ends, which lost 5 bases and 1 base, there was a span of 8 bases. Germline CDR1 and CDR2: MNHEY and SVGAGI. This CDR3 has 13 residues. The chain's CDR3 is CASSPGWNTEAFF. CDR3 bases: TGTGCCAGCAGTCCGGGGTGGAACACTGAAGCTTTCTTT.

The CDR3 spells CASSFPGQGTVGYTF. CDR3 coding DNA: TGTGCCAGCAGCTTCCCGGGACAGGGGACGGTCGGCTACACCTTC. This rearrangement joins TRBV13 to TRBJ1-2, with 10 bases fitting TRBD1. CDR1 is PRHDT, CDR2 FYEKMQ, per germline (reference sequence). Trimming took 3 bases from V and 8 from J; bases not matched to a gene: 9. CDR3 length equals 15 residues.

The genes are TRBV19 and TRBJ1-1, with D unresolved. This CDR3 region has 13 residues. In germline, CDR1 is LNHDA, CDR2 SQIVND (reference sequence). V lost 0 bases and J 5 bases, leaving 7 bases between the germline ends. CDR3 in DNA: TGTGCCAGTAGTATAGATAGCTGGACTGAAGCTTTCTTT. Translated, it gives CASSIDSWTEAFF.

The chain joins TRBV19 to TRBJ1-1, with 8 bases identical to TRBD1. This CDR3 spans 13 amino acids. Trimming at V came to 5 bases and at J to 1 base, leaving 0 bases not matched to a gene. CDR1 is LNHDA, CDR2 SQIVND, per germline (reference sequence). In DNA, the CDR3 is TGTGCCAGTAGTGGACAGGGGAACACTGAAGCTTTCTTT. Residues: CASSGQGNTEAFF.

The chain recombines TRBV15 with TRBJ1-3; no clear D gene. The CDR3 covers 14 residues. Trimming removed 0 bases from V and 7 bases from J, with 10 bases in between. Germline V lookup: CDR1 LNHNV, CDR2 YYDKDF (reference sequence). CDR3 in amino acids: CATSRDSLRNTIYF. CDR3 DNA sequence: TGTGCCACCAGCAGAGATTCCCTGAGGAACACCATATATTTT.

This clone was observed a single time. The V and J genes are TRBV6-2 or TRBV6-3 and TRBJ1-1, with D uncertain. Germline assignment: CDR1 MNHEY and CDR2 SVGEGT. V was trimmed by 2 bases and J by 2 bases, leaving 6 bases between them. The CDR3 has 13 amino acids. In nucleotides, the CDR3 is TGTGCCAGCAGTTACCGGGTAAACACTGAAGCTTTCTTT. This gives the protein CASSYRVNTEAFF.

A note on this clone: Germline and junction disagree at one end, which may indicate a read error. The J gene is TRBJ1-2, the V gene TRBV4-1, with TRBD1 identical over 8 bases. From germline, CDR1 is MGHRA and CDR2 YSYEKL. CDR3 length: 13 amino acids. CDR3 amino acids: CASSQVPDRARFF. The CDR3 bases are TGCGCCAGCAGCCAAGTCCCGGACAGGGCCCGATTCTTC.

V usage is TRBV7-2 and J usage is TRBJ2-2; D is unresolved. The CDR3 is 14 amino acids. Trimming left V 3 bases short and J 5 bases short, with 10 bases between. Germline CDR1 SGHTA, CDR2 FQGNSA. The CDR3, as DNA: TGTGCCAGCAGCTTGAGCCCGACAACCGGGGAGCTGTTTTTT. It codes for CASSLSPTTGELFF.

The chain has TRBV7-2 and TRBJ2-1; 10 nucleotides line up with TRBD2. This CDR3 has 15 residues. Germline V gives CDR1 SGHTA, CDR2 FQGNSA. The V and J ends lost 5 bases and 4 bases, in that order; junction bases with no gene match: 5. CDR3 nucleotide sequence: TGTGCCAGCAGCCGGACTAGCGGCTTTTACAATGAGCAGTTCTTC. It codes for CASSRTSGFYNEQFF.

As DNA, the CDR3 is TGTGCCAGCAGCCCGGGGGGGCAGAAAGGATCCTACGAGCAGTACTTC. This encodes CASSPGGQKGSYEQYF. The rearrangement joins TRBV5-4 to TRBJ2-7; the match to TRBD2 covers 8 bases. V dropped 4 bases and J dropped 1; count of bases not matched to a gene: 10. The CDR3 extends over 16 amino acids. Germline-derived CDR1 and CDR2 are SGHNT and YYREEE (reference sequence).

CDR3 residues: CASSRKTGIEGYTF. The CDR3 DNA sequence: TGTGCCAGCAGCCGAAAGACAGGGATAGAGGGCTACACCTTC. The chain links TRBV28 to TRBJ1-2; 7 bases align to TRBD1. This CDR3 is built from 14 residues. Per the germline V gene, CDR1 is MDHEN and CDR2 is SYDVKM. V shed 6 bases, J shed 8 bases, and the junction held 12 bases outside the gene matches.

The genes are TRBV2 and TRBJ2-3; no reliable D call. The germline V gene has CDR1 SNHLY and CDR2 FYNNEI. V lost 8 bases and J 1 base, leaving 13 bases between the germline ends. The CDR3 runs to 14 residues. The CDR3 loop reads CASSPRQGTDTQYF. CDR3 in DNA: TGTGCCAGCTCACCCCGGCAGGGCACAGATACGCAGTATTTT.

The V call is TRBV4-1, the J call TRBJ1-3, with TRBD1 matching 7 bases. V gave up 4 bases and J gave up 0 bases; unmatched junction bases: 0. Germline V gene lookup returns CDR1 MGHRA and CDR2 YSYEKL. This CDR3 has 14 amino acids. The CDR3 is CASSRQGSGNTIYF. The CDR3 coding sequence is TGCGCCAGCAGCCGACAGGGCTCTGGAAACACCATATATTTT.

The J gene is TRBJ1-4, the V gene TRBV19, with D uncertain. V was shortened by 6 bases and J by 5 bases, with 10 bases between the two germline ends. The CDR3 contains 13 residues. From germline, CDR1 is LNHDA and CDR2 SQIVND (reference sequence). The CDR3 region is CASRTPWNEKLFF. CDR3 in DNA: TGTGCCAGTAGAACACCCTGGAATGAAAAACTGTTTTTT.